A selection of T cell receptor beta chains follows, all from one sample in a study of T cell responses to AZD1222 COVID-19 vaccine. The data were produced by immunoSEQ multiplex PCR, yet TCRdb's version contains in-frame clones alone and is incomplete. Here the sample spans 70,000 to 90,000 clones, roughly 86% being singletons. This specimen was peripheral blood, taken on day 0 of AZD1222 vaccination. The receptors stem from an adult in good health. Each CDR3 is given with its conserved first and last residue. D genes are given only for firm matches. Only part of the rows carry a size: once, few, many, or a class if the clone is expanded.

D: -
J: TRBJ1-1
size: -
V: TRBV12-5
CDR3: CASALRESGEAFF
DNA: TGTGCTAGTGCCCTCAGGGAATCCGGTGAAGCTTTCTTT

D: -
J: TRBJ1-2
size: few
V: TRBV11-2
CDR3: CASSSFLLTEMGYTF
DNA: TGTGCCAGCAGCTCCTTCTTACTGACGGAGATGGGCTACACCTTC

D: -
J: TRBJ2-2
size: -
V: TRBV4-3
CDR3: CASSQEEPAGGELFF
DNA: TGCGCCAGCAGCCAAGAGGAGCCCGCGGGCGGGGAGCTGTTTTTT

D: -
J: TRBJ2-1
size: -
V: TRBV29-1
CDR3: CSGRELGVDNEQFF
DNA: TGCAGCGGGAGGGAACTAGGGGTAGACAATGAGCAGTTCTTC

D: TRBD1
J: TRBJ2-3
size: few
V: TRBV5-1
CDR3: CASSLGDRGAETQYF
DNA: TGCGCCAGCAGCTTAGGGGACAGGGGTGCAGAGACGCAGTATTTT

D: TRBD1
J: TRBJ1-6
size: -
V: TRBV5-1
CDR3: CASSLAPQGADSPLHF
DNA: TGCGCCAGCAGCTTGGCCCCTCAGGGGGCGGATTCACCCCTCCACTTT

D: -
J: TRBJ2-3
size: -
V: TRBV30
CDR3: CAWSKGGGGSYTQYF
DNA: TGTGCCTGGAGTAAGGGTGGAGGGGGTTCCTATACGCAGTATTTT

D: -
J: TRBJ1-1
size: few
V: TRBV5-4
CDR3: CASSPTGNTEAFF
DNA: TGTGCCAGCAGCCCGACAGGGAACACTGAAGCTTTCTTT

D: TRBD1
J: TRBJ2-5
size: -
V: TRBV27
CDR3: CATALTGQGVWQETQYF
DNA: TGTGCCACCGCCCTCACCGGACAGGGGGTATGGCAAGAGACCCAGTACTTC

D: TRBD2
J: TRBJ2-2
size: -
V: TRBV19
CDR3: CASALAGGWAGELFF
DNA: TGTGCCAGTGCGTTAGCGGGAGGCTGGGCCGGGGAGCTGTTTTTT

D: TRBD1
J: TRBJ1-2
size: -
V: TRBV6-6
CDR3: CASLTGAGYGYTF
DNA: TGTGCCAGCCTGACAGGGGCGGGCTATGGCTACACCTTC

D: TRBD2
J: TRBJ2-2
size: -
V: TRBV5-1
CDR3: CASSFLVGAGGPDTGELFF
DNA: TGCGCCAGCAGCTTCCTCGTAGGAGCGGGAGGGCCGGACACCGGGGAGCTGTTTTTT

D: -
J: TRBJ1-5
size: once
V: TRBV24-1
CDR3: CATSDFPNTNQPQHF
DNA: TGTGCCACCAGTGATTTTCCGAACACCAATCAGCCCCAGCATTTT

D: TRBD1
J: TRBJ2-7
size: -
V: TRBV27
CDR3: CASSLRDRYRYEQYF
DNA: TGTGCCAGCAGTCTCAGGGACAGGTACCGATACGAGCAGTACTTC

D: TRBD1
J: TRBJ2-7
size: -
V: TRBV7-2
CDR3: CASSFQGAYEQYF
DNA: TGTGCCAGCAGCTTTCAGGGGGCCTACGAGCAGTACTTC

D: -
J: TRBJ2-2
size: -
V: TRBV19
CDR3: CASNLDGRATGELFF
DNA: TGTGCCAGTAATCTTGACGGGAGAGCTACCGGGGAGCTGTTTTTT

D: -
J: TRBJ1-2
size: -
V: TRBV25-1
CDR3: CASREPHGYTF
DNA: TGTGCCAGCAGGGAACCGCATGGCTACACCTTC

D: TRBD1
J: TRBJ2-1
size: few
V: TRBV5-1
CDR3: CASSLSPQGAGYNEQFF
DNA: TGCGCCAGCAGCTTGTCTCCCCAGGGGGCCGGCTACAATGAGCAGTTCTTC

D: TRBD1
J: TRBJ1-2
size: -
V: TRBV30
CDR3: CAWGRQSGTGGRGYTF
DNA: TGTGCCTGGGGGCGTCAATCCGGGACAGGGGGCCGTGGCTACACCTTC

D: -
J: TRBJ1-6
size: -
V: TRBV5-1
CDR3: CASSSRSTGGGEYSPLHF
DNA: TGCGCCAGCAGCTCCCGGAGCACCGGCGGGGGCGAATATTCACCCCTCCACTTT

D: TRBD2
J: TRBJ2-2
size: -
V: TRBV7-3
CDR3: CASSLIAGETRELFF
DNA: TGTGCCAGCAGCTTAATAGCGGGGGAGACACGGGAGCTGTTTTTT

D: TRBD1
J: TRBJ2-5
size: -
V: TRBV7-9
CDR3: CASSITGTGPQETQYF
DNA: TGTGCCAGCAGCATTACCGGGACAGGGCCCCAAGAGACCCAGTACTTC

D: TRBD1
J: TRBJ2-6
size: few
V: TRBV7-9
CDR3: CASSTTVVGQFLSGANVLTF
DNA: TGTGCCAGCAGCACGACGGTGGTGGGACAGTTCCTCTCTGGGGCCAACGTCCTGACTTTC

D: -
J: TRBJ2-7
size: -
V: TRBV27
CDR3: CASSLLGGYEQYF
DNA: TGTGCCAGCAGTTTATTGGGGGGATACGAGCAGTACTTC

D: TRBD1
J: TRBJ1-5
size: few
V: TRBV7-2
CDR3: CASSLYGQGAQPQHF
DNA: TGTGCCAGCAGCTTATACGGACAGGGGGCTCAGCCCCAGCATTTT

D: -
J: TRBJ2-6
size: -
V: TRBV21-1
CDR3: CASSKPRGVVKSLSSGANVLTF
DNA: TGTGCCAGCAGCAAACCGAGGGGTGTGGTAAAGTCCCTAAGCTCTGGGGCCAACGTCCTGACTTTC

D: -
J: TRBJ1-2
size: few
V: TRBV2
CDR3: CASRTSGEGYGYTF
DNA: TGTGCCAGCAGGACTTCAGGGGAGGGCTATGGCTACACCTTC

D: -
J: TRBJ2-3
size: -
V: TRBV9
CDR3: CASSVAGDTDTQYF
DNA: TGTGCCAGCAGCGTAGCCGGGGACACAGATACGCAGTATTTT

D: -
J: TRBJ1-2
size: -
V: TRBV5-1
CDR3: CASRTEPLYGYTF
DNA: TGCGCCAGCAGGACAGAACCCCTATATGGCTACACCTTC

D: -
J: TRBJ2-1
size: -
V: TRBV19
CDR3: CASSQEPGAFNEQFF
DNA: TGTGCCAGTAGTCAAGAACCAGGGGCCTTCAATGAGCAGTTCTTC

D: TRBD1
J: TRBJ2-2
size: -
V: TRBV7-9
CDR3: CASSFSLTGVNTGELFF
DNA: TGTGCCAGCAGCTTCTCCTTGACAGGGGTGAACACCGGGGAGCTGTTTTTT

D: -
J: TRBJ1-4
size: -
V: TRBV18
CDR3: CASSFQGRTPEKLFF
DNA: TGTGCCAGCTCATTCCAGGGGAGGACACCGGAAAAACTGTTTTTT

D: -
J: TRBJ2-7
size: -
V: TRBV27
CDR3: CASSFQVSYEQYF
DNA: TGTGCCAGCAGTTTTCAGGTTTCCTACGAGCAGTACTTC

D: -
J: TRBJ2-7
size: medium-sized
V: TRBV6-5
CDR3: CASSYTGSSGNEQYF
DNA: TGTGCCAGCAGTTACACCGGGAGCTCTGGCAACGAGCAGTACTTC

D: -
J: TRBJ2-3
size: once
V: TRBV12-5
CDR3: CASAPGPKADTQYF
DNA: TGTGCTAGTGCCCCGGGACCCAAAGCAGATACGCAGTATTTT

D: -
J: TRBJ2-7
size: -
V: TRBV6-2/TRBV6-3
CDR3: CASSYSISEQYF
DNA: TGTGCCAGCAGTTACTCGATTAGCGAGCAGTACTTC

D: -
J: TRBJ2-5
size: -
V: TRBV7-2
CDR3: CASSPANGASETQYF
DNA: TGTGCCAGCAGCCCGGCCAATGGGGCCTCGGAGACCCAGTACTTC

D: -
J: TRBJ2-7
size: -
V: TRBV5-1
CDR3: CASSLGGTSSYEQYF
DNA: TGCGCCAGCAGCTTAGGGGGGACCAGCTCCTACGAGCAGTACTTC

D: -
J: TRBJ2-2
size: few
V: TRBV29-1
CDR3: CSVEDLGELFF
DNA: TGCAGCGTTGAAGACCTCGGGGAGCTGTTTTTT

D: -
J: TRBJ2-1
size: -
V: TRBV5-1
CDR3: CASSPRGGSYNEQFF
DNA: TGCGCCAGCAGCCCCCGTGGAGGCTCCTACAATGAGCAGTTCTTC

D: TRBD2
J: TRBJ2-7
size: -
V: TRBV9
CDR3: CASSAGGASRTYEQYF
DNA: TGTGCCAGCAGCGCGGGGGGAGCGTCAAGGACCTACGAGCAGTACTTC

D: TRBD1
J: TRBJ2-7
size: -
V: TRBV28
CDR3: CASSSAATGSYEQYF
DNA: TGTGCCAGCAGCTCAGCGGCGACAGGGAGCTACGAGCAGTACTTC

D: TRBD1
J: TRBJ1-2
size: -
V: TRBV5-6
CDR3: CASSFGTVDGYTF
DNA: TGTGCCAGCAGCTTTGGGACAGTCGATGGCTACACCTTC

D: TRBD1
J: TRBJ2-1
size: once
V: TRBV10-3
CDR3: CAISERTGDYNEQFF
DNA: TGTGCCATCAGTGAGAGGACAGGGGACTACAATGAGCAGTTCTTC

D: TRBD2
J: TRBJ2-7
size: -
V: TRBV6-2/TRBV6-3
CDR3: CASSYSRTSGSPYEQYF
DNA: TGTGCCAGCAGTTACTCTAGGACTAGCGGGAGTCCCTACGAGCAGTACTTC

D: -
J: TRBJ1-5
size: -
V: TRBV5-1
CDR3: CASSLGAGQPQHF
DNA: TGCGCCAGCAGCTTGGGGGCAGGCCAGCCCCAGCATTTT